These T cell receptor beta chains were read from a single sample in a study of cytomegalovirus exposure and HLA in healthy donors. Clones were sequenced by immunoSEQ multiplex PCR, and TCRdb holds only the in-frame ones, with some missing. Of under 300,000 clones in the sample, about 86% were seen once. Material: PBMCs. The receptors were sampled from a woman aged 60 to 75 in good health and CMV-seropositive. CDR3s include the opening cysteine and the closing phenylalanine or tryptophan. A D gene is named only where the DNA matches it firmly. Size tells how often a clone was seen (once, few, many) or the class of an expanded clone, and some rows leave it out.

clone_size,j_call,d_call,v_call,cdr3_aa,cdr3_nt
NA,TRBJ1-2,NA,TRBV27,CASSTHGGYGYTF,TGTGCCAGCAGCACCCACGGGGGCTATGGCTACACCTTC
NA,TRBJ1-1,NA,TRBV18,CASSRSLGTEAFF,TGTGCCAGCTCGAGGAGTTTGGGTACTGAAGCTTTCTTT
once,TRBJ2-1,TRBD1,TRBV27,CASSSRQGEAYNEQFF,TGTGCCAGCAGTTCTCGACAGGGGGAGGCCTACAATGAGCAGTTCTTC
NA,TRBJ1-1,NA,TRBV28,CASSKAVLNTEAFF,TGTGCCAGCAGTAAAGCTGTATTGAACACTGAAGCTTTCTTT
few,TRBJ1-1,NA,TRBV6-5,CASSSGHDTEAFF,TGTGCCAGCAGTTCCGGACATGACACTGAAGCTTTCTTT
NA,TRBJ2-3,NA,TRBV15,CATSRDTLGDTQYF,TGTGCCACCAGCAGAGATACGCTCGGAGATACGCAGTATTTT
NA,TRBJ2-3,TRBD2,TRBV6-5,CASRPGLAGHTQYF,TGTGCCAGCAGACCGGGACTAGCGGGGCATACGCAGTATTTT
NA,TRBJ2-1,TRBD2,TRBV28,CASRRGDAGSNEQFF,TGTGCCAGCAGACGGGGGGATGCAGGGAGCAATGAGCAGTTCTTC
NA,TRBJ2-7,TRBD1,TRBV10-3,CAISAPDRAYEQYF,TGTGCCATCAGTGCTCCCGACAGGGCCTACGAGCAGTACTTC
once,TRBJ1-2,TRBD1,TRBV25-1,CASRDRGNYGYTF,TGTGCCAGCCGGGACAGGGGCAACTATGGCTACACCTTC
NA,TRBJ2-5,TRBD2,TRBV5-1,CASSLASGRYETQYF,TGCGCCAGCAGCTTGGCGAGCGGGAGATACGAGACCCAGTACTTC
once,TRBJ1-2,NA,TRBV30,CAWSRDNGGYTF,TGTGCCTGGAGTCGGGACAACGGTGGCTACACCTTC
once,TRBJ2-6,TRBD1,TRBV6-5,CASSSTGEGANVLTF,TGTGCCAGCAGCTCAACAGGGGAAGGGGCCAACGTCCTGACTTTC
NA,TRBJ1-1,NA,TRBV4-1,CASSQDPTGNTEAFF,TGCGCCAGCAGCCAAGACCCGACAGGGAACACTGAAGCTTTCTTT
NA,TRBJ2-5,NA,TRBV19,CASSSLGHPQETQYF,TGTGCCAGTAGTTCTCTTGGACACCCACAAGAGACCCAGTACTTC
NA,TRBJ2-1,TRBD2,TRBV9,CASSSPTSGSPEQFF,TGTGCCAGCAGCTCACCGACTAGCGGGTCCCCTGAGCAGTTCTTC
NA,TRBJ1-5,TRBD1,TRBV7-2,CASSLVTGGSNQPQHF,TGTGCCAGCAGCTTAGTGACAGGGGGAAGCAATCAGCCCCAGCATTTT
NA,TRBJ1-5,NA,TRBV7-9,CSSSSFSGSNQPQHF,TGTTCCAGCAGCTCCTTCTCCGGGAGCAATCAGCCCCAGCATTTT
NA,TRBJ2-3,TRBD1,TRBV10-3,CAIGQGYSTDTQYF,TGTGCCATCGGACAGGGTTATAGCACAGATACGCAGTATTTT
NA,TRBJ1-2,TRBD1,TRBV25-1,CASSVTGDDGYTF,TGTGCCAGCAGTGTGACAGGGGATGATGGCTACACCTTC
NA,TRBJ1-5,NA,TRBV5-1,CASSPGVSNQPQHF,TGCGCCAGCAGCCCGGGGGTTAGCAATCAGCCCCAGCATTTT
NA,TRBJ2-7,TRBD1,TRBV6-5,CASSLDRGDEQYF,TGTGCCAGCAGTCTCGACAGGGGGGACGAGCAGTACTTC
NA,TRBJ1-5,NA,TRBV18,CASSPDGNQPQHF,TGTGCCAGCTCACCAGACGGGAATCAGCCCCAGCATTTT
few,TRBJ2-7,NA,TRBV5-1,CASSLGAASYEQYF,TGCGCCAGCAGCTTGGGAGCGGCCTCCTACGAGCAGTACTTC
NA,TRBJ2-1,TRBD2,TRBV2,CASRVLREGGEQFF,TGTGCCAGCAGGGTCCTGAGGGAGGGTGGTGAGCAGTTCTTC
NA,TRBJ1-1,TRBD1,TRBV30,CAWSRTGRTEAFF,TGTGCCTGGAGTAGGACAGGGAGAACTGAAGCTTTCTTT
NA,TRBJ2-1,TRBD2,TRBV28,CASSIPLAGVYNEQFF,TGTGCCAGCAGTATCCCACTAGCGGGAGTCTACAATGAGCAGTTCTTC
once,TRBJ2-1,NA,TRBV12-5,CASERMHRGNEQFF,TGTGCTAGTGAACGGATGCACCGGGGCAATGAGCAGTTCTTC
NA,TRBJ2-6,NA,TRBV13,CASSLGTGYSGANVLTF,TGTGCCAGCAGCTTAGGTACAGGTTACTCTGGGGCCAACGTCCTGACTTTC
NA,TRBJ2-7,TRBD1,TRBV28,CASSFGDRESNEQYF,TGTGCCAGCAGTTTTGGGGACAGGGAGTCCAACGAGCAGTACTTC
NA,TRBJ2-7,TRBD1,TRBV5-1,CASSFGQGKSYEQYF,TGCGCCAGCAGCTTCGGACAGGGGAAAAGTTACGAGCAGTACTTC
NA,TRBJ2-5,NA,TRBV18,CASSPWRGLETQYF,TGTGCCAGCTCACCCTGGCGGGGATTAGAGACCCAGTACTTC
NA,TRBJ1-1,NA,TRBV19,CASTTGVGGTEAFF,TGTGCCAGCACCACAGGAGTGGGGGGCACTGAAGCTTTCTTT
NA,TRBJ1-2,NA,TRBV2,CASSDREGSLYGYTF,TGTGCCAGCAGTGATCGGGAGGGTAGTCTCTATGGCTACACCTTC
NA,TRBJ2-3,TRBD2,TRBV7-3,CASSLYSGGSTDTQYF,TGTGCCAGCAGCTTGTATAGCGGGGGAAGCACAGATACGCAGTATTTT
NA,TRBJ1-2,NA,TRBV4-1,CASSQVLDSYGYTF,TGCGCCAGCAGCCAAGTCCTAGACTCCTATGGCTACACCTTC
NA,TRBJ2-2,NA,TRBV19,CASTRGGKGTGELFF,TGTGCCAGTACGAGGGGCGGGAAGGGCACCGGGGAGCTGTTTTTT
NA,TRBJ2-7,NA,TRBV5-1,CASSLGQGLYEQYF,TGCGCCAGCAGCTTGGGGCAGGGCTTATACGAGCAGTACTTC
NA,TRBJ2-1,NA,TRBV30,CAWNLLRNEQFF,TGTGCCTGGAATTTATTGCGCAATGAGCAGTTCTTC
NA,TRBJ2-7,TRBD2,TRBV2,CASSEGLAATYEQYF,TGTGCCAGCAGTGAAGGGCTAGCGGCAACCTACGAGCAGTACTTC
NA,TRBJ1-2,NA,TRBV5-6,CASSPVTIGGYTF,TGTGCCAGCAGCCCCGTTACTATTGGTGGCTACACCTTC
NA,TRBJ2-7,TRBD2,TRBV28,CASRPQLAGGPNEQYF,TGTGCCAGCAGACCCCAACTAGCGGGAGGGCCCAACGAGCAGTACTTC
NA,TRBJ1-5,NA,TRBV19,CASSIGRTYQPQHF,TGTGCCAGTAGTATAGGGAGAACTTATCAGCCCCAGCATTTT
NA,TRBJ2-1,TRBD1,TRBV28,CASRLQGFKGNEQFF,TGTGCCAGCAGATTACAGGGGTTTAAGGGCAATGAGCAGTTCTTC
NA,TRBJ1-5,TRBD1,TRBV9,CASTPSRDRGNQPQHF,TGTGCCAGCACCCCTTCCCGGGACAGAGGCAATCAGCCCCAGCATTTT
NA,TRBJ2-5,TRBD1,TRBV9,CASSVVPDRGGETQYF,TGTGCCAGCAGCGTAGTCCCCGACAGGGGCGGGGAGACCCAGTACTTC
NA,TRBJ2-2,NA,TRBV11-1,CASTANGFGAPTGELFF,TGTGCCAGCACCGCGAATGGGTTTGGGGCCCCGACCGGGGAGCTGTTTTTT
NA,TRBJ2-7,TRBD2,TRBV11-2,CASSITTLRESYEQYF,TGTGCCAGCAGCATCACCACTCTGCGGGAGAGTTACGAGCAGTACTTC
NA,TRBJ2-1,TRBD2,TRBV10-3,CATFGLAVQEQFF,TGTGCCACCTTTGGACTAGCGGTCCAGGAGCAGTTCTTC
once,TRBJ1-1,TRBD1,TRBV4-1,CASSLRAGGNTEAFF,TGCGCCAGCAGCCTCCGGGCAGGGGGGAACACTGAAGCTTTCTTT
NA,TRBJ1-1,NA,TRBV12-5,CASGQTSNTEAFF,TGTGCTAGTGGACAGACATCGAACACTGAAGCTTTCTTT
NA,TRBJ2-7,NA,TRBV4-1,CASSQDSTGLEQYF,TGCGCCAGCAGCCAAGATTCCACAGGGTTGGAGCAGTACTTC
NA,TRBJ2-7,NA,TRBV5-6,CASIRTGQRFYEQYF,TGTGCCAGCATCCGCACCGGACAGAGATTCTACGAGCAGTACTTC
few,TRBJ1-2,NA,TRBV28,CASSDTHLYGYTF,TGTGCCAGCTCGGACACTCACCTCTATGGCTACACCTTC
NA,TRBJ1-3,TRBD1,TRBV7-8,CASSLGGNSGNTIYF,TGTGCCAGCAGCCTAGGGGGCAACTCTGGAAACACCATATATTTT
NA,TRBJ1-1,NA,TRBV6-5,CASSLRRGGTEAFF,TGTGCCAGCAGTTTGAGGAGGGGCGGCACTGAAGCTTTCTTT
NA,TRBJ1-5,NA,TRBV6-4,CASTWAQPRQPQHF,TGTGCCAGCACTTGGGCCCAACCACGCCAGCCCCAGCATTTT
NA,TRBJ2-2,NA,TRBV19,CASSIVMSTGELFF,TGTGCCAGTAGTATAGTGATGAGTACCGGGGAGCTGTTTTTT
NA,TRBJ2-1,TRBD2,TRBV19,CASSILSGRARPYNEQFF,TGTGCCAGTAGTATCCTTAGCGGGAGGGCCAGACCTTACAATGAGCAGTTCTTC
NA,TRBJ1-4,TRBD1,TRBV6-5,CASRTPGTDEKLFF,TGTGCCAGCAGAACCCCCGGGACAGATGAAAAACTGTTTTTT